This note documents a single T cell receptor (beta chain) sequence. Its target is not known. Profiled with immunoSEQ multiplex PCR; TCRdb holds only in-frame clones, not every one. The sample lists over a hundred clones; approximately 88% were seen once. This entry belongs to a study of T cells after posttransplantation cyclophosphamide. Cyclophosphamide on days +3 and +4 followed busulfan-fludarabine conditioning and a marrow graft. The CDR3 is 15 residues long. Trimming removed 6 bases at V and 0 bases at J, with 15 bases between. Germline assignment: CDR1 MNHEY and CDR2 SVGAGI. Points from the study as a whole: Median T cell genomes were 98 in skin and 110 to 150 in GI biopsies. TRB overlap between skin or GI tissue T cells and blood was limited. Later post-transplant blood repertoires were often dominated by donor CD8+ memory clones.

This sequence was found in a male patient in his 30s who received an allogeneic stem cell transplant from a related donor, was CMV-positive, and had acute GVHD only. Some T cells may be graft donor cells. The chain employs TRBV6-5 and TRBJ2-7; D is possibly TRBD2 (5 bases). This material consisted of skin tissue, taken 362 days after allogeneic stem cell transplant with posttransplant cyclophosphamide. The CDR3 loop is CASSPGGMNSYEQYF. CDR3 DNA: TGTGCCAGCAGCCCCGGAGGTATGAACTCCTACGAGCAGTACTTC.